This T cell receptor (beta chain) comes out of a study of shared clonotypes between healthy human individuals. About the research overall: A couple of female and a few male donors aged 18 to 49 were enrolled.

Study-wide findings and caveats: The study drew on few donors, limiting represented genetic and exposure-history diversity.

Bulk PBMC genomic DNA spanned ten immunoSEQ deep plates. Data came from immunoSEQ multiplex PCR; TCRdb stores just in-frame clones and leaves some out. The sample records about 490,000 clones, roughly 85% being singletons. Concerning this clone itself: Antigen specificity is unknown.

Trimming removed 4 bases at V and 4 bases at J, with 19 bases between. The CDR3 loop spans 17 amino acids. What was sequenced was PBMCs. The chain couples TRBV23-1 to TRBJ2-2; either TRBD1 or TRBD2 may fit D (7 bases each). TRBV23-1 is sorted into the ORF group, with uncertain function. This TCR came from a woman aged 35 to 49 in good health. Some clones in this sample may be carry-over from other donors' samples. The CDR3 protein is CASSLRGGRGPTGELFF. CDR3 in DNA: TGCGCCAGCAGTCTCAGGGGGGGGCGCGGCCCCACCGGGGAGCTGTTTTTT.